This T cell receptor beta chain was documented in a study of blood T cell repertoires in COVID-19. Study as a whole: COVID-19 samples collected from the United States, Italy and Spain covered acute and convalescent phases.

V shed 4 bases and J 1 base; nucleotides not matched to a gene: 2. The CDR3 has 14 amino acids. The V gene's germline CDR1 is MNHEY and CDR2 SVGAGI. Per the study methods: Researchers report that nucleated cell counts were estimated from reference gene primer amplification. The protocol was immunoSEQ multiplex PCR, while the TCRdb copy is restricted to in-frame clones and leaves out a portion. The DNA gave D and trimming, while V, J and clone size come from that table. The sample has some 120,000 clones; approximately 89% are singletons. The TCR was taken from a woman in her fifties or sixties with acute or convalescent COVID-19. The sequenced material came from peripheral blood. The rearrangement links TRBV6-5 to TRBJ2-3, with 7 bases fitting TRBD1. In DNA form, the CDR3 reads TGTGCCAGCAGTTTCCAGGGGGGCACAGATACGCAGTATTTT. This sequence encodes CASSFQGGTDTQYF.